These T cell receptor beta chains were read from a single sample in a study of T-cell reconstitution after alpha-beta-depleted transplantation in children. TCRdb redid the calling of the PCR reads with MiXCR, one entry per CDR3 protein. The sample contains hundreds of thousands of distinct CDR3 sequences, around 17% of which appear only once. The sample consisted of PBMCs from the stem cell graft donor, taken from the stem cell graft. Receptor source: a human donor who donated a stem cell graft to a child with acute myeloid leukemia. Each CDR3 is given with its conserved first and last residue. Each record gives: CDR3 length, clone size, V gene, J gene, D gene, CDR3 protein, CDR3 DNA. D genes are given only for firm matches. Where a row states a size, it is once, few, many or the class of an expanded clone; other rows omit it.

CDR3 length: 15
clone size: NA
V gene: TRBV6-1
J gene: TRBJ2-5
D gene: TRBD1
CDR3 protein: CASSPGTALMETQYF
CDR3 DNA: TGTGCCAGCAGTCCGGGGACAGCTCTGATGGAGACCCAGTACTTC

CDR3 length: 15
clone size: many
V gene: TRBV29-1
J gene: TRBJ2-3
D gene: NA
CDR3 protein: CSVEWDILSTDTQYF
CDR3 DNA: TGCAGCGTTGAATGGGACATACTTAGCACAGATACGCAGTATTTT

CDR3 length: 17
clone size: few
V gene: TRBV13
J gene: TRBJ2-1
D gene: TRBD1
CDR3 protein: CASSITGTGVLNNEQFF
CDR3 DNA: TGTGCCAGCAGCATTACCGGGACAGGGGTCCTCAACAATGAGCAGTTCTTC

CDR3 length: 16
clone size: many
V gene: TRBV27
J gene: TRBJ2-1
D gene: TRBD1
CDR3 protein: CASSFAGQGWEYEQFF
CDR3 DNA: TGTGCCAGCAGTTTTGCGGGACAGGGCTGGGAGTATGAGCAGTTCTTC

CDR3 length: 15
clone size: many
V gene: TRBV7-2
J gene: TRBJ1-4
D gene: NA
CDR3 protein: CASSESGATNEKLFF
CDR3 DNA: TGTGCCAGCAGCGAATCAGGGGCAACTAATGAAAAACTGTTTTTT

CDR3 length: 14
clone size: NA
V gene: TRBV7-2
J gene: TRBJ2-1
D gene: TRBD1
CDR3 protein: CASNLQGAKGEQFF
CDR3 DNA: TGTGCCAGCAACTTGCAGGGGGCTAAGGGTGAGCAGTTCTTC

CDR3 length: 17
clone size: NA
V gene: TRBV5-1
J gene: TRBJ2-1
D gene: NA
CDR3 protein: CASSLGVGSLSYNEQFF
CDR3 DNA: TGCGCCAGCAGCTTGGGGGTCGGGTCCCTCAGCTACAATGAGCAGTTCTTC

CDR3 length: 14
clone size: many
V gene: TRBV20-1
J gene: TRBJ2-2
D gene: TRBD2
CDR3 protein: CSAIRTSGPGELFF
CDR3 DNA: TGCAGTGCCATTAGGACTAGCGGGCCTGGGGAGCTGTTTTTT

CDR3 length: 14
clone size: NA
V gene: TRBV7-2
J gene: TRBJ2-1
D gene: NA
CDR3 protein: CASSLAVLSHEQFF
CDR3 DNA: TGTGCCAGCAGCTTAGCGGTCCTCTCCCATGAGCAGTTCTTC

CDR3 length: 15
clone size: few
V gene: TRBV12-3/TRBV12-4
J gene: TRBJ2-2
D gene: NA
CDR3 protein: CASSSDGTNTGELFF
CDR3 DNA: TGTGCCAGCAGTTCCGACGGTACGAACACCGGGGAGCTGTTTTTT

CDR3 length: 19
clone size: NA
V gene: TRBV6-5
J gene: TRBJ2-1
D gene: NA
CDR3 protein: CASSYPLSRISSSYNEQFF
CDR3 DNA: TGTGCCAGCAGTTACCCGCTCTCACGTATCTCCAGCTCCTACAATGAGCAGTTCTTC

CDR3 length: 13
clone size: many
V gene: TRBV29-1
J gene: TRBJ2-7
D gene: NA
CDR3 protein: CSAKGESSYEQYF
CDR3 DNA: TGCAGCGCCAAGGGGGAGAGCTCCTACGAGCAGTACTTC

CDR3 length: 14
clone size: many
V gene: TRBV20-1
J gene: TRBJ2-1
D gene: NA
CDR3 protein: CSARGLGGGNEQFF
CDR3 DNA: TGCAGTGCTAGAGGCTTAGGGGGGGGAAATGAGCAGTTCTTC

CDR3 length: 13
clone size: many
V gene: TRBV2
J gene: TRBJ2-2
D gene: TRBD2
CDR3 protein: CASSTSESGELFF
CDR3 DNA: TGTGCCAGCAGTACTAGCGAGAGCGGGGAGCTGTTTTTT

CDR3 length: 15
clone size: many
V gene: TRBV10-3
J gene: TRBJ2-1
D gene: NA
CDR3 protein: CAISESTGGYDEQFF
CDR3 DNA: TGTGCCATCAGTGAGTCGACCGGGGGATACGATGAGCAGTTCTTC

CDR3 length: 14
clone size: NA
V gene: TRBV27
J gene: TRBJ2-7
D gene: NA
CDR3 protein: CASSSGVGSYEQYF
CDR3 DNA: TGTGCCAGCAGTTCCGGGGTTGGCTCCTACGAGCAGTACTTC

CDR3 length: 14
clone size: NA
V gene: TRBV7-2
J gene: TRBJ2-5
D gene: TRBD1
CDR3 protein: CASSPNGQEETQYF
CDR3 DNA: TGTGCCAGCAGCCCCAATGGACAGGAAGAGACCCAGTACTTC

CDR3 length: 16
clone size: NA
V gene: TRBV5-1
J gene: TRBJ2-3
D gene: TRBD2
CDR3 protein: CASSSGGISSTDTQYF
CDR3 DNA: TGCGCCAGCAGCTCCGGGGGGATATCTAGCACAGATACGCAGTATTTT

CDR3 length: 15
clone size: many
V gene: TRBV20-1
J gene: TRBJ2-1
D gene: NA
CDR3 protein: CSARVGGASYNEQFF
CDR3 DNA: TGCAGTGCTAGAGTAGGCGGGGCGTCCTACAATGAGCAGTTCTTC

CDR3 length: 15
clone size: few
V gene: TRBV9
J gene: TRBJ1-4
D gene: NA
CDR3 protein: CASSPSPATNEKLFF
CDR3 DNA: TGTGCCAGCAGCCCCAGTCCTGCAACTAATGAAAAACTGTTTTTT

CDR3 length: 16
clone size: few
V gene: TRBV20-1
J gene: TRBJ1-5
D gene: NA
CDR3 protein: CSARDRERYSNQPQHF
CDR3 DNA: TGCAGTGCTAGAGATCGGGAACGGTATAGCAATCAGCCCCAGCATTTT

CDR3 length: 16
clone size: NA
V gene: TRBV7-8
J gene: TRBJ2-2
D gene: TRBD2
CDR3 protein: CASSSRGGSNTGELFF
CDR3 DNA: TGTGCCAGCAGTTCCCGGGGGGGCTCGAACACCGGGGAGCTGTTTTTT

CDR3 length: 17
clone size: few
V gene: TRBV12-3/TRBV12-4
J gene: TRBJ1-1
D gene: TRBD1
CDR3 protein: CASSDWTGPLRDTEAFF
CDR3 DNA: TGTGCCAGCAGTGATTGGACAGGGCCACTCCGGGACACTGAAGCTTTCTTT

CDR3 length: 13
clone size: NA
V gene: TRBV7-9
J gene: TRBJ2-5
D gene: TRBD1
CDR3 protein: CASLPGGEETQYF
CDR3 DNA: TGTGCCAGCCTCCCAGGGGGAGAAGAGACCCAGTACTTC

CDR3 length: 16
clone size: many
V gene: TRBV7-2
J gene: TRBJ2-3
D gene: NA
CDR3 protein: CASSSLGGGATDTQYF
CDR3 DNA: TGTGCCAGCAGCTCCCTAGGAGGGGGGGCCACAGATACGCAGTATTTT

CDR3 length: 14
clone size: few
V gene: TRBV5-1
J gene: TRBJ2-1
D gene: TRBD1
CDR3 protein: CASTAGQETNEQFF
CDR3 DNA: TGCGCCAGCACCGCGGGACAGGAGACGAATGAGCAGTTCTTC

CDR3 length: 13
clone size: many
V gene: TRBV12-3/TRBV12-4
J gene: TRBJ2-7
D gene: NA
CDR3 protein: CASTGVSSYEQYF
CDR3 DNA: TGTGCCAGCACTGGGGTGAGCTCCTACGAGCAGTACTTC

CDR3 length: 14
clone size: many
V gene: TRBV27
J gene: TRBJ2-5
D gene: TRBD2
CDR3 protein: CASSFSGTKETQYF
CDR3 DNA: TGTGCCAGCAGTTTCTCCGGGACTAAAGAGACCCAGTACTTC

CDR3 length: 15
clone size: few
V gene: TRBV12-3/TRBV12-4
J gene: TRBJ2-5
D gene: TRBD2
CDR3 protein: CASSRAAGGGETQYF
CDR3 DNA: TGTGCCAGCAGTCGGGCAGCGGGGGGCGGAGAGACCCAGTACTTC

CDR3 length: 12
clone size: few
V gene: TRBV20-1
J gene: TRBJ2-3
D gene: TRBD1
CDR3 protein: CSAQTGADTQYF
CDR3 DNA: TGCAGTGCTCAGACAGGGGCAGATACGCAGTATTTT

CDR3 length: 15
clone size: many
V gene: TRBV7-6
J gene: TRBJ1-5
D gene: NA
CDR3 protein: CASSPEQGPYQPQHF
CDR3 DNA: TGTGCCAGCAGCCCCGAGCAGGGACCCTATCAGCCCCAGCATTTT

CDR3 length: 14
clone size: few
V gene: TRBV5-1
J gene: TRBJ2-1
D gene: TRBD1
CDR3 protein: CASSVSGTGDEQFF
CDR3 DNA: TGCGCCAGCAGCGTATCCGGGACAGGGGATGAGCAGTTCTTC

CDR3 length: 16
clone size: NA
V gene: TRBV18
J gene: TRBJ2-3
D gene: TRBD1
CDR3 protein: CASSRIGTGGTDTQYF
CDR3 DNA: TGTGCCAGCTCACGTATTGGGACAGGGGGCACAGATACGCAGTATTTT

CDR3 length: 14
clone size: few
V gene: TRBV7-3
J gene: TRBJ2-5
D gene: NA
CDR3 protein: CASSPRLSGGGQYF
CDR3 DNA: TGTGCCAGCAGCCCCCGTCTTTCTGGGGGCGGCCAGTACTTC

CDR3 length: 15
clone size: few
V gene: TRBV9
J gene: TRBJ2-5
D gene: TRBD1
CDR3 protein: CASSLSGRGLQTQYF
CDR3 DNA: TGTGCCAGCAGCCTTTCAGGAAGGGGGCTCCAGACCCAGTACTTC

CDR3 length: 13
clone size: NA
V gene: TRBV6-1
J gene: TRBJ2-3
D gene: NA
CDR3 protein: CASGDPGTDTQYF
CDR3 DNA: TGTGCCAGCGGCGACCCTGGCACAGATACGCAGTATTTT

CDR3 length: 14
clone size: NA
V gene: TRBV10-2
J gene: TRBJ2-3
D gene: TRBD2
CDR3 protein: CASRASGGRDTQYF
CDR3 DNA: TGCGCCAGCCGGGCCAGCGGGGGGAGGGATACGCAGTATTTT

CDR3 length: 16
clone size: many
V gene: TRBV20-1
J gene: TRBJ2-3
D gene: TRBD2
CDR3 protein: CSAMAPAGGRADTQYF
CDR3 DNA: TGCAGTGCTATGGCCCCAGCGGGGGGTCGGGCAGATACGCAGTATTTT

CDR3 length: 15
clone size: NA
V gene: TRBV20-1
J gene: TRBJ2-3
D gene: NA
CDR3 protein: CSARDLQGDTDTQYF
CDR3 DNA: TGCAGTGCTAGAGATTTACAAGGGGACACAGATACGCAGTATTTT

CDR3 length: 13
clone size: few
V gene: TRBV7-9
J gene: TRBJ1-4
D gene: NA
CDR3 protein: CASKQASDEKLFF
CDR3 DNA: TGTGCCAGCAAACAGGCATCGGATGAAAAACTGTTTTTT

CDR3 length: 15
clone size: many
V gene: TRBV20-1
J gene: TRBJ1-5
D gene: TRBD1
CDR3 protein: CSASSGGYSNQPQHF
CDR3 DNA: TGCAGTGCTAGTTCAGGGGGATATAGCAATCAGCCCCAGCATTTT

CDR3 length: 13
clone size: many
V gene: TRBV29-1
J gene: TRBJ1-1
D gene: NA
CDR3 protein: CSVEEAQGTRAFF
CDR3 DNA: TGCAGCGTTGAAGAGGCACAGGGCACACGGGCTTTCTTT

CDR3 length: 17
clone size: many
V gene: TRBV12-3/TRBV12-4
J gene: TRBJ2-3
D gene: NA
CDR3 protein: CASSLGGGFEAGDTQYF
CDR3 DNA: TGTGCCAGCAGTTTAGGGGGGGGCTTCGAGGCGGGAGATACGCAGTATTTT